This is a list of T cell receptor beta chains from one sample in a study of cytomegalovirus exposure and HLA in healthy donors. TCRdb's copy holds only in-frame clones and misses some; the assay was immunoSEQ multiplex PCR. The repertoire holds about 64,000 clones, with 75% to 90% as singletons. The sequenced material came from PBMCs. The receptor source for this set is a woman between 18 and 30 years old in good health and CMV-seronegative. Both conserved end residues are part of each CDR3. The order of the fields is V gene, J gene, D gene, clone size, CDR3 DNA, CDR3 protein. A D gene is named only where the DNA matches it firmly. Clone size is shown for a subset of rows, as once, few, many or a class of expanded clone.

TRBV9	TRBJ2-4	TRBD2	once	TGTGCCAGCAGCGTATCACTAGCGGGAGAGGGAGCCAAAAACATTCAGTACTTC	CASSVSLAGEGAKNIQYF
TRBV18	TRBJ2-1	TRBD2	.	TGTGCCAGCTCAGCACCCGGTTTAACTAGCGGGGGACATGAGCAGTTCTTC	CASSAPGLTSGGHEQFF
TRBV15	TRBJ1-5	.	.	TGTGCCACCAGAGGGGAAATCAATCAGCCCCAGCATTTT	CATRGEINQPQHF
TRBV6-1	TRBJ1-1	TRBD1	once	TGTGCCAGCAGTGTGGGACAGGGGGCTCGAGAAGCTTTCTTT	CASSVGQGAREAFF
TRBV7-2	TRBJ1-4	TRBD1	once	TGTGCCAGCAGCCTATCCGGGACAGGAAATGAAAAACTGTTTTTT	CASSLSGTGNEKLFF
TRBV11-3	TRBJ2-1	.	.	TGTGCCAGCAGCTTAAGGGGGGGCTCCTACAATGAGCAGTTCTTC	CASSLRGGSYNEQFF
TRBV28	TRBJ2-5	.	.	TGTGCCAGCAGTTCAAAACAGGGCATGGAGACCCAGTACTTC	CASSSKQGMETQYF
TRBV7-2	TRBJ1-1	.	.	TGTGCCAGCAGCTTAGAGTTGACTTTCCGAACTGAAGCTTTCTTT	CASSLELTFRTEAFF
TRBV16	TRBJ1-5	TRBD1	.	TGTGCCAGCAGCCAATATCCTAGGACAGGGGCCCAGCCCCAGCATTTT	CASSQYPRTGAQPQHF
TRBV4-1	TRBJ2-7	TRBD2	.	TGCGCCAGCAGCCAATTTCACCGGGAGGGCCGCTACGAGCAGTACTTC	CASSQFHREGRYEQYF
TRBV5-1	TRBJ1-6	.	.	TGCGCCAGCAGCCCGGATGGCGGGGGACGAGGTGGTTCACCCCTCCACTTT	CASSPDGGGRGGSPLHF
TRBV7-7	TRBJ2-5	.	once	TGTGCCAGCAGCTTAGCGCTGGCACAAGAGACCCAGTACTTC	CASSLALAQETQYF
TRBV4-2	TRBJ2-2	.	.	TGTGCCAGCAGGGATACCCCAGGGACCGGGGAGCTGTTTTTT	CASRDTPGTGELFF